A selection of T cell receptor beta chains follows, all from one sample in a study of long-term antiretroviral therapy in people with HIV. Here immunoSEQ multiplex PCR was the method, and the copy in TCRdb shows in-frame clones only, minus some. Of some 30,000 clones in the sample, more than 85% are singletons; the top ten hold about 0.93%. The specimen comprised unsorted PBMCs, sampled 2 years after starting antiretroviral therapy. These receptors were taken from a man between 50 and 59 years old with HIV. Both conserved end residues are part of each CDR3. A D gene is named only where the DNA matches it firmly. Not every row has a clone size; where given, it reads once, few, many or a size class.

clone size,J gene,V gene,D gene,CDR3 length,CDR3 DNA,CDR3 protein
NA,TRBJ2-2,TRBV5-4,NA,14,TGTGCCAGCAGAAAGGCACCGAACACCGGGGAGCTGTTTTTT,CASRKAPNTGELFF
few,TRBJ1-1,TRBV7-3,NA,12,TGTGCCAGCAGCTTTTGGACCCCTGAAGCTTTCTTT,CASSFWTPEAFF
NA,TRBJ1-3,TRBV5-4,TRBD1,15,TGTGCCAGCAGCTTTGGGACAGGGACTGGAAACACCATATATTTT,CASSFGTGTGNTIYF
once,TRBJ1-5,TRBV19,NA,17,TGTGCCAGTAGTGTCCCGGGGGGAGGCCTTAGCAATCAGCCCCAGCATTTT,CASSVPGGGLSNQPQHF
NA,TRBJ1-3,TRBV6-5,NA,14,TGTGCCAGCACTCGAGACCCAGACGGAAACACCATATATTTT,CASTRDPDGNTIYF
NA,TRBJ1-5,TRBV18,TRBD1,14,TGTGCCAGCTCACCTTACAGGGGGGATCAGCCCCAGCATTTT,CASSPYRGDQPQHF
NA,TRBJ1-1,TRBV7-9,NA,11,TGTGCCAGCAGCAAGGGACCTGAAGCTTTCTTT,CASSKGPEAFF
NA,TRBJ1-1,TRBV28,TRBD1,15,TGTGCCAGCAGTCCACCGACAGGGGGGTGGACTGAAGCTTTCTTT,CASSPPTGGWTEAFF
NA,TRBJ1-1,TRBV25-1,NA,12,TGTGCCAGCAGTATAGGGGCCACTGAAGCTTTCTTT,CASSIGATEAFF
NA,TRBJ1-4,TRBV2,NA,14,TGTGCCAGCAGGGACCTCGGGCAGCATGAAAAACTGTTTTTT,CASRDLGQHEKLFF
NA,TRBJ1-2,TRBV4-3,NA,17,TGCGCCAGCAGCCAAGAGGGCTACGACAGTGTGACCTATGGCTACACCTTC,CASSQEGYDSVTYGYTF
few,TRBJ2-7,TRBV19,NA,14,TGTGCCAGTAGTAGAATCGGGACAAACTACGAGCAGTACTTC,CASSRIGTNYEQYF
NA,TRBJ1-2,TRBV10-3,NA,14,TGTGCCATCAGTGCGATCCGGGGAGACTATGGCTACACCTTC,CAISAIRGDYGYTF
NA,TRBJ2-1,TRBV30,TRBD2,15,TGTGCCTGGAGTGTACTAGCGGACTCCTACAATGAGCAGTTCTTC,CAWSVLADSYNEQFF
NA,TRBJ2-1,TRBV7-9,NA,15,TGTGCCAGCAGCTTATGGGCAGGGGGAGGCGATGAGCAGTTCTTC,CASSLWAGGGDEQFF
once,TRBJ2-5,TRBV5-4,TRBD2,14,TGTGCCAGCAGCCTTTCGAGCGGGAGAGAGACCCAGTACTTC,CASSLSSGRETQYF
NA,TRBJ2-5,TRBV11-2,TRBD1,15,TGTGCCAGCAGCGATCCAGGGGGACCTTTAGAGACCCAGTACTTC,CASSDPGGPLETQYF
NA,TRBJ2-7,TRBV4-3,NA,15,TGCGCCAGCAGCCAATTCACCGGACCGGGATACGAGCAGTACTTC,CASSQFTGPGYEQYF